This T cell receptor beta chain comes out of a study of identical twins. In the case of this clonotype: As yet, its antigen is unknown.

The authors used template switching to add a universal primer site and gave cDNA unique molecular identifiers. Each CDR3 protein is one row after TCRdb ran MiXCR on the 5' RACE reads. The repertoire holds around 220,000 distinct CDR3 sequences, with roughly a tenth as singletons. The study's findings and limits: Conclusions came from cross-sectional statistical analysis, not from following the same donors.

The CDR3 extends over 15 amino acids. V was cut by 0 bases and J by 6 bases, with 16 bases left in between. Germline loops: CDR1 SGHRS, CDR2 YFSETQ. This chain links TRBV5-1 with TRBJ2-7, with D possibly being TRBD1 (7 bases). The TCR originated in a middle-aged man in good health. Sequencing was carried out using memory T cells sorted from blood. DNA of the CDR3: TGCGCCAGCAGCTTGGCCCAGGGCAGGGGGGCCGAGCAGTACTTC. This gives the protein CASSLAQGRGAEQYF.